This T cell receptor (beta chain) was identified during a study of HIV-infected patients and healthy controls. Whole blood was used without fractionation, so all unsorted peripheral T cells were included. This clonotype was recorded at least ten times. The antigen remains undetermined. The CDR3 is 17 residues long. V gave up 2 bases and J gave up 5 bases; unmatched junction bases: 9. Germline V gene sequence: CDR1 MNHNY, CDR2 SVGAGI (reference sequence). Points from the study as a whole: Comparisons were complicated because patients and controls had unequal numbers of distinct sequences. CMV-associated CDR3s mostly grew nonsignificantly during therapy, while HIV-associated CDR3s declined significantly. HIV-infected patients shared fewer CDR3 sequences between individuals than healthy controls. Healthy controls carried many MAIT alpha-chain CDR3s, while HIV+ repertoires had few.

Alpha and beta constant-region primers primed reverse transcription of 400 to 650 ng RNA. Alpha and beta chain libraries were made separately by chain-specific third strand synthesis with multiplexing indices. MiXCR was run by TCRdb on the 5' RACE reads, yielding one entry per CDR3 protein. The sample shows 15,000 to 18,000 distinct CDR3 sequences, around 6.7% of them seen only once. This sequence joins TRBV6-6 and TRBJ2-2; 9 nucleotides agree with TRBD2. The clonotype originates from an adult in good health. Material: blood. CDR3 DNA: TGTGCCAGCAGTTACCGATCCGGGACTAGCTTAACCGGGGAGCTGTTTTTT. It translates to CASSYRSGTSLTGELFF.